This is a list of T cell receptor beta chains from one sample in a study of shared clonotypes between healthy human individuals. The assay was immunoSEQ multiplex PCR, and TCRdb's table has in-frame clones only and misses some. This sample has hundreds of thousands of clones, with around 67% found just once. The sequenced sample consisted of memory CD4+ T cells sorted from blood. The receptors were gathered from a man younger than 45 in good health. The CDR3 runs from the conserved cysteine through the conserved F or W. The D gene is left open where the match is weak. Clone size is not always given. Where it is, it says once, few, many or a class for expanded clones.

size	J	D	V	DNA	CDR3
few	TRBJ2-7	-	TRBV7-2	TGTGCCAGCAGCTCCTCTACCGGAATCTCCTACGAGCAGTACTTC	CASSSSTGISYEQYF
-	TRBJ2-1	-	TRBV5-1	TGCGCCAGCAGCTTTGGAGCTGCGGGCAATGAGCAGTTCTTC	CASSFGAAGNEQFF
-	TRBJ2-5	TRBD1	TRBV18	TGTGCCAGCTCAACGCGATCAGGGGGCGGGGAGACCCAGTACTTC	CASSTRSGGGETQYF
-	TRBJ2-5	-	TRBV11-3	TGTGCCAGCTTTACAGAGACCCAGTACTTC	CASFTETQYF
-	TRBJ1-3	-	TRBV4-2	TGTGCCAGCAGCCAGGCCGGGGCGGGAAACACCATATATTTT	CASSQAGAGNTIYF
-	TRBJ1-4	-	TRBV7-9	TGTGCCAGCAGCTTAGGGGATGAAAAACTGTTTTTT	CASSLGDEKLFF
-	TRBJ1-1	-	TRBV2	TGTGCCACCTGTGCGGGATTGAACACTGAAGCTTTCTTT	CATCAGLNTEAFF
once	TRBJ1-1	-	TRBV18	TGTGCCAGCTCCATCAACTCAAACACTGAAGCTTTCTTT	CASSINSNTEAFF
-	TRBJ2-1	-	TRBV7-2	TGTGCCAGCAGCTTAAGAGGGAGCAATGAGCAGTTCTTC	CASSLRGSNEQFF
once	TRBJ1-2	TRBD1	TRBV20-1	TGCAGTGGGGACAGGAACTATGGCTACACCTTC	CSGDRNYGYTF
-	TRBJ2-2	-	TRBV5-1	TGCGCCAGCAGCTCCGACAGGAGCACCGGGGAGCTGTTTTTT	CASSSDRSTGELFF
-	TRBJ2-7	-	TRBV18	TGTGCCAGCTCCCCTCGGGCCCGGGACGAGCAGTACTTC	CASSPRARDEQYF
once	TRBJ2-2	-	TRBV20-1	TGCAGTCTCGGAGCGGTCGGGGAGCTGTTTTTT	CSLGAVGELFF
few	TRBJ1-1	-	TRBV11-2	TGTGCCAGCAGCTTAGGTCCGGGACAAATTGAAGCTTTCTTT	CASSLGPGQIEAFF
few	TRBJ2-2	-	TRBV14	TGTGCCAGCAGCCAAGAAGGGAGGGGGGAGCTGTTTTTT	CASSQEGRGELFF
-	TRBJ2-7	TRBD1	TRBV6-1	TGTGCCAGCAGTGAAGCCTTGGGACAGGACTACGAGCAGTACTTC	CASSEALGQDYEQYF
-	TRBJ2-7	TRBD1	TRBV6-5	TGTGCCAGCAGTTCACAGGGGGCGGGGGAGCAGTACTTC	CASSSQGAGEQYF
-	TRBJ2-1	-	TRBV7-6	TGTGCCAGCAGCCGGAGTGCCTACAATGAGCAGTTCTTC	CASSRSAYNEQFF
-	TRBJ2-1	TRBD2	TRBV6-5	TGTGCCAGCAGTTACTCAGAGGGACTAGCTTTATACGAGCAGTTCTTC	CASSYSEGLALYEQFF
-	TRBJ2-3	TRBD2	TRBV5-1	TGCGCCAGCGGCAGGATCAGCGGGAGTACTTTACATACGCAGTATTTT	CASGRISGSTLHTQYF
-	TRBJ2-3	-	TRBV27	TGTGCCAGCAGTTTACGGCGACTAGTGGGGGGTACAGATACGCAGTATTTT	CASSLRRLVGGTDTQYF
-	TRBJ2-1	-	TRBV5-1	TGCGCCAGCACGCGCACTGTGGCTGGCTACAATGAGCAGTTCTTC	CASTRTVAGYNEQFF
-	TRBJ2-3	TRBD2	TRBV7-2	TGTGCCAGCAGCTTCAGCGGGACTGCCCGAGGTACGCAGTATTTT	CASSFSGTARGTQYF
few	TRBJ2-7	-	TRBV9	TGTGCCAGCAGCGCCGAACTCGGGACGCTCGGCCACGAGCAGTACTTC	CASSAELGTLGHEQYF
-	TRBJ2-7	TRBD1	TRBV30	TGTGCCTGGACCCCAAGGACAGGGATTTCCTACGAGCAGTACTTC	CAWTPRTGISYEQYF